This T cell receptor beta chain derives from a study of CD8 T cells in Susac syndrome (dated by TCRdb to about 2019). Notes on the research overall: Repertoire sequencing was used to test whether CD8+ T cell activation and differentiation in Susac syndrome was antigen driven. What the research found in general, with its limitations: The number of individuals in the TCR sequencing and HLA analysis was acknowledged as relatively small.

RNA was extracted with the RNeasy kit and roughly 0.45 to 1 ug was reverse transcribed using random hexamers. The immunoSEQ multiplex PCR assay, covering 54 Vbeta and 13 Jbeta segments, was used to amplify TCR beta CDR3 regions. PCR amplification bias was corrected using a synthetic template baseline for primer optimization and computational correction. Per the original workflow: Reads were annotated to V, D and J genes according to IMGT and were analyzed with immunoSEQ Analyzer, with only productive sequences retained. Clonality was calculated as one minus the Shannon entropy normalized by log2 of the number of productive unique sequences. For each patient and control, public and private clones were evaluated among the 100 most prevalent clones. Clones were defined as Susac-specific if absent from the healthy and MS cohorts, from 1052 published viral clones and from other ImmuneACCESS disease sequences. TCRdb cleaned the public reads at Q25 with fastp, built clones with MiXCR and kept in-frame beta chains. Every entry covers one CDR3 protein and lists the most common genes and DNA from its rows. TCRdb, rather than the study authors, made the V and J calls. This sample holds nearly 200,000 distinct CDR3 sequences; about 95% were observed only once. Just under 0.095% of the sample comes from the top ten.

Peripheral blood CD8+ and CD4+ T cells from healthy donors, Susac syndrome patients and multiple sclerosis patients were profiled by high-throughput TCR beta sequencing. The multiple sclerosis controls were treatment-naive patients who had stable or active relapsing-remitting disease and met the revised McDonald criteria. CD8+ TEMRA cells were enriched by FACS, while bulk CD8+ and CD4+ T cells were purified by magnetic negative isolation. Blood was collected in EDTA tubes and processed within 24 hours, with PBMCs isolated through density gradient centrifugation. PBMCs intended for TCR sequencing were frozen in liquid nitrogen and were later thawed in a 37 degrees C water bath. The sorted or isolated CD4+, CD8+ and CD8+ TEMRA cells had a purity of 90% or higher. This clonotype turned up a few times. Its antigen target is currently unknown. Qualities for individual bases were not recorded, and no much larger clone is one base off.

The sample consisted of CD4+ T cells from PBMCs. The clonotype comes from a human donor with multiple sclerosis.

The nucleotide sequence is given as TGTGCCAGCAGTGTGGATATGAACACTGAAGCTTTCTTT. Its amino acids are CASSVDMNTEAFF. Recombination linked TRBV6-4 to TRBJ1-1; the D gene assignment is ambiguous. Reading the germline V gene gives CDR1 MRHNA and CDR2 SNTAGT. The junction shows trimming of 4 bases on V and 0 bases on J, plus 6 bases between the germline ends. Reading from cysteine to phenylalanine, the CDR3 counts 13 amino acids. Solely the CDR3 DNA is kept, with 39 bases framed from the first base.